Below, 10 T cell receptor beta chains from the same sample are listed, as sequenced in a study of T cell responses to AZD1222 COVID-19 vaccine. Data came from immunoSEQ multiplex PCR; TCRdb stores just in-frame clones and leaves some out. The sample lists some 100,000 clones; nearly 95% were seen once. Sequencing was performed on peripheral blood, taken on day 0 of AZD1222 vaccination. The receptors stem from an adult in good health.

This clone has a handful of counts. This chain uses TRBV19 with TRBJ1-6, with TRBD1 identical over 7 bases. CDR1 LNHDA and CDR2 SQIVND come from the germline V gene (reference sequence). The length of the CDR3 is 12 residues. V was pared by 7 bases and J by 7 bases, with 1 base of the junction left unmatched. CDR3 residues: CASMTGNSPLHF. CDR3 bases: TGTGCCAGTATGACAGGGAATTCACCCCTCCACTTT. Filled out from reference TRBV19 and TRBJ1-6, the complete variable domain reads DGGITQSPKYLFRKEGQNVTLSCEQNLNHDAMYWYRQDPGQGLRLIYYSQIVNDFQKGDIAEGYSVSREKKESFPLTVTSAQKNPTAFYLCASMTGNSPLHFGNGTRLTVT.

V usage is TRBV7-2 and J usage is TRBJ2-3; D possibly uses TRBD1 or TRBD2 (6 bases each). The CDR3 is 15 amino acids. V was cut by 5 bases and J by 5 bases, with 17 bases left in between. Germline V CDR1 and CDR2: SGHTA, FQGNSA. This CDR3 reads CASSRDGGQVDTQYF. The CDR3 DNA reads TGTGCCAGCAGCCGGGATGGGGGGCAGGTAGATACGCAGTATTTT.

The chain carries TRBV4-2 and TRBJ2-3, with a weak D call TRBD1 (6 bases). Trimming removed 2 bases from V and 6 bases from J, with 15 bases in between. The V gene's germline CDR1 is LGHNA and CDR2 YNFKEQ. This CDR3 comprises 15 residues. CDR3 bases: TGTGCCAGCAGCCAACCAACTAGGGGGATCGATACGCAGTATTTT. It codes for CASSQPTRGIDTQYF.

The rearrangement links TRBV30 to TRBJ1-6, with TRBD1 as a possible D gene (6 bases). V was pared by 3 bases and J by 9 bases, with 12 bases between. The V gene's germline CDR1 is GTSNPN and CDR2 SVGIG (reference sequence). The CDR3 loop spans 13 amino acids. The CDR3 here is CAWRQGPLSPLHF. The CDR3 nucleotides are TGTGCCTGGAGACAGGGACCACTTTCACCCCTCCACTTT.

The V and J genes are TRBV7-8 and TRBJ2-7; 7 bases map to TRBD1. The CDR3 runs 15 residues. J lost 1 base, V lost 4 bases, and 7 bases had no gene match. The germline gives CDR1 SGHVS, CDR2 FQNEAQ. In DNA, the CDR3 is TGTGCCAGCAGCTCTAAGGGACAGCCGTCCTACGAGCAGTACTTC. Its protein product is CASSSKGQPSYEQYF.

This chain connects TRBV5-4 to TRBJ1-2; D may be TRBD1 (5 bases). V was shortened by 0 bases and J by 8 bases, with 11 bases between the two germline ends. Germline V CDR1 and CDR2: SGHNT, YYREEE (reference sequence). This CDR3 is built from 13 residues. The CDR3 protein is CASSLVGAEGYTF. The CDR3 DNA reads as TGTGCCAGCAGCTTGGTAGGGGCAGAGGGCTACACCTTC.

The chain combines TRBV27 with TRBJ1-4; 7 bases map to TRBD1. The CDR3 loop spans 13 amino acids. The V and J ends lost 7 bases and 4 bases, in that order; junction bases with no gene match: 3. The V gene's germline CDR1 is MNHEY and CDR2 SMNVEV (reference sequence). DNA of the CDR3: TGTGCCAGCATGGGACAGTTTAATGAAAAACTGTTTTTT. It is translated as CASMGQFNEKLFF. The full variable domain, in which reference TRBV27 and TRBJ1-4 provide the parts outside the CDR3, is EAQVTQNPRYLITVTGKKLTVTCSQNMNHEYMSWYRQDPGLGLRQIYYSMNVEVTDKGDVPEGYKVSRKEKRNFPLILESPSPNQTSLYFCASMGQFNEKLFFGSGTQLSVL.

V gene TRBV19 combines with J gene TRBJ2-6; TRBD2 matches at 9 bases. The CDR3 extends over 17 amino acids. Germline trimming cut 4 bases from V and 2 bases from J; bases unmatched to any gene: 6. The germline V gene has CDR1 LNHDA and CDR2 SQIVND (reference sequence). The CDR3 DNA is TGTGCCAGTAGTAAAGGCGGGAGGGCCGCTGGGGCCAACGTCCTGACTTTC. As protein: CASSKGGRAAGANVLTF. Supplemented by reference TRBV19 and TRBJ2-6, the full variable domain reads DGGITQSPKYLFRKEGQNVTLSCEQNLNHDAMYWYRQDPGQGLRLIYYSQIVNDFQKGDIAEGYSVSREKKESFPLTVTSAQKNPTAFYLCASSKGGRAAGANVLTFGAGSRLTVL.

The chain couples TRBV27 to TRBJ2-4; a possible D gene is TRBD1 (5 bases). Germline CDR1 reads MNHEY; CDR2 reads SMNVEV (reference sequence). V was pared by 2 bases and J by 8 bases, with 16 bases between. CDR3 length equals 15 residues. The CDR3 loop is CASSLQGRRWDIQYF. The DNA of the CDR3 is TGTGCCAGCAGTTTACAGGGCAGGCGGTGGGACATTCAGTACTTC.

CDR3 DNA sequence: TGCGCCAGCAGTGAAAGGGGTGCAGATACGCAGTATTTT. It encodes CASSERGADTQYF. The chain couples TRBV10-1 to TRBJ2-3; possible D gene TRBD1, 5 bases. V was trimmed by 3 bases and J by 4 bases, leaving 8 bases between them. CDR3 length: 13 residues. Per germline, CDR1 WNHNN and CDR2 SYGVQD (reference sequence).